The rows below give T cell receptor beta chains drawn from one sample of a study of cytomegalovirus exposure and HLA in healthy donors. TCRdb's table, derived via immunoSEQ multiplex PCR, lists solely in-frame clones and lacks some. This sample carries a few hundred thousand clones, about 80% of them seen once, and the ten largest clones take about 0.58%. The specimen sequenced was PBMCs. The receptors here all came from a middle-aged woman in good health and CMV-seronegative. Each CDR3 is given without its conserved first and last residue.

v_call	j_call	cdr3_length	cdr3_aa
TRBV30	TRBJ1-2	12	AWSWGDKYYGYT
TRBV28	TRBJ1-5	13	ASSVGQLYNQPQH
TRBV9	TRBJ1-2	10	ASSSRGYGYT
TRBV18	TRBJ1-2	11	ASSPDRESGYT
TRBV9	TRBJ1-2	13	ASSASWGLSHGYT
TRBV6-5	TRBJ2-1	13	ATGYGTGAWGEQF
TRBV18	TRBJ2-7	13	ASSSSGQGAYEQY
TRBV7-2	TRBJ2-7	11	ASSWGSSYEQY
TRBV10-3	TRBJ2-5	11	ATLGLPEETQY
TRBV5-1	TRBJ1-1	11	ASKGEVNTEAF
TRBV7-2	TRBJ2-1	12	ASSRTGIFHEQF
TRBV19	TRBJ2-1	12	ASSINPLAGEQF
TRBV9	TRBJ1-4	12	ASSVGQANEKLF
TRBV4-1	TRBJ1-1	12	ASSPRTGWTEAF
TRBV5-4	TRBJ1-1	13	ASSPPGQPNTEAF
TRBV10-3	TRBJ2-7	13	AISARGQDPYEQY
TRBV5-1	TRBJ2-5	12	ASSLGTAQETQY
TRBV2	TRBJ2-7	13	ASRPLVGGTYEQY
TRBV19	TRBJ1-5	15	ASSILGATGDFQPQH